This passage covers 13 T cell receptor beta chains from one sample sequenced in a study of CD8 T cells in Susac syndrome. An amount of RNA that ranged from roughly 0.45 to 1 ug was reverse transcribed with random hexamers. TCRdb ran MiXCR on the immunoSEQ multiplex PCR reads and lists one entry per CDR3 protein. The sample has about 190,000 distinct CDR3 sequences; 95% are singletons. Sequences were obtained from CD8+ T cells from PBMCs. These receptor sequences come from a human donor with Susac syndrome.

The CDR3 sequence: CASSERAGQGTDTQYF. The CDR3 bases are TGTGCCAGCAGCGAGCGGGCGGGACAGGGCACAGATACGCAGTATTTT. The chain combines TRBV6-1 with TRBJ2-3; 8 nucleotides match TRBD1. The CDR3 is 16 residues long. V shed 6 bases and J 1 base; nucleotides not matched to a gene: 9. Germline lookup yields CDR1 MNHNS and CDR2 SASEGT.

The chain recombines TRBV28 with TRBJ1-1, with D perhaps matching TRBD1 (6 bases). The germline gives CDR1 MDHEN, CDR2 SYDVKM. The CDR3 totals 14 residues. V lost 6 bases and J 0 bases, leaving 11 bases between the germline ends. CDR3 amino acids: CASSRGGLNTEAFF. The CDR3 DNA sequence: TGTGCCAGCAGCCGCGGGGGCCTGAACACTGAAGCTTTCTTT.

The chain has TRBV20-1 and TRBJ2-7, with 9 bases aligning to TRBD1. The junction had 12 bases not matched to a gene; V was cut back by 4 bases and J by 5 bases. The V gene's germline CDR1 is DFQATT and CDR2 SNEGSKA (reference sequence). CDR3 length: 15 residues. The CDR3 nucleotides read TGCAGTGCTAATTTCCGGGACAGGGTAGGTCACGAGCAGTACTTC. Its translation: CSANFRDRVGHEQYF.

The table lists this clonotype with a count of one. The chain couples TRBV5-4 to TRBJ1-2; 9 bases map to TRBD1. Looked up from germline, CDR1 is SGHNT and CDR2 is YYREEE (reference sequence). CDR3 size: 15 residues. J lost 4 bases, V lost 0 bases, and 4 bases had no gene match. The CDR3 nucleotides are TGTGCCAGCAGCTTGGTGACAGGGGGGAGCTATGGCTACACCTTC. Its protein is CASSLVTGGSYGYTF.

CDR3: CASSLGLREQYF. DNA of the CDR3: TGTGCCAGCAGCCTGGGACTTCGCGAGCAGTACTTC. The chain combines TRBV11-2 with TRBJ2-7, with a possible D match to TRBD2 (6 bases). V gave up 5 bases and J gave up 6 bases, with 11 bases separating them. The germline V gene has CDR1 SGHAT and CDR2 FQNNGV. The CDR3 is 12 amino acids.

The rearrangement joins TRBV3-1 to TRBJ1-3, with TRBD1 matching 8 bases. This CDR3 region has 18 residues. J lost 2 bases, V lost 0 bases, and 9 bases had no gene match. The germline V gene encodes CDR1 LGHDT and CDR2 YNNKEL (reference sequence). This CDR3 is CASSQDGGQASPGNTIYF. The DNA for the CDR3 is TGTGCCAGCAGCCAAGATGGGGGACAGGCGAGCCCTGGAAACACCATATATTTT.

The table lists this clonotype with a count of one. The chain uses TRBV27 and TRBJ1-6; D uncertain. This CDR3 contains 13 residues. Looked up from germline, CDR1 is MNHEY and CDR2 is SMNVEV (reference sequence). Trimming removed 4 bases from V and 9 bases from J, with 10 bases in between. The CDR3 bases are TGTGCCAGCAGTTCCGGGGTGGGTTCACCCCTCCACTTT. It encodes CASSSGVGSPLHF.

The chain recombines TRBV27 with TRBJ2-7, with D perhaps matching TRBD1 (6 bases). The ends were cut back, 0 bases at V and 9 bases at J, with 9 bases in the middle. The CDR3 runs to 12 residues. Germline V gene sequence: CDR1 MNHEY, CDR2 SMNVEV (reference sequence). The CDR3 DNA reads TGTGCCAGCAGTTTATCCGGACAGTTGCAGTACTTC. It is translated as CASSLSGQLQYF.

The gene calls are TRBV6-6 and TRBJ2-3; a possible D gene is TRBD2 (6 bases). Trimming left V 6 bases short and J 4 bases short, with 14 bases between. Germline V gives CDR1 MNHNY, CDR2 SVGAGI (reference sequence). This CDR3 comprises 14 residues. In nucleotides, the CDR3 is TGTGCCAGCAGCAACTCTCCGGGAGCAGATACGCAGTATTTT. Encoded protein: CASSNSPGADTQYF.

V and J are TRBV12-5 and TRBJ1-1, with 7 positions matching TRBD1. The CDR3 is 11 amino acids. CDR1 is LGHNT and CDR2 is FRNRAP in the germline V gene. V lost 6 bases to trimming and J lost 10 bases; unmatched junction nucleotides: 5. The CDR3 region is CASGPGQRAFF. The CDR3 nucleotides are TGTGCTAGTGGACCGGGACAGAGAGCTTTCTTT.

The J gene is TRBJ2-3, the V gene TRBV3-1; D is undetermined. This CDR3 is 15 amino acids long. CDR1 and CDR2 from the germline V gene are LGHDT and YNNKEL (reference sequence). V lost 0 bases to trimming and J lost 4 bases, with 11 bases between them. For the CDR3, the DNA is TGTGCCAGCAGCCAAGATGAGAGAGAGGCAGATACGCAGTATTTT. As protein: CASSQDEREADTQYF.

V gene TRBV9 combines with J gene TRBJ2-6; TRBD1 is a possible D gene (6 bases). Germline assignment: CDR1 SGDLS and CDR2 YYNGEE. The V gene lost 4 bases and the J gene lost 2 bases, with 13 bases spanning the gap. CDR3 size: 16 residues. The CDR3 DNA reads TGTGCCAGCAGCCCTCATACAGGGACTGGGGCCAACGTCCTGACTTTC. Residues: CASSPHTGTGANVLTF.

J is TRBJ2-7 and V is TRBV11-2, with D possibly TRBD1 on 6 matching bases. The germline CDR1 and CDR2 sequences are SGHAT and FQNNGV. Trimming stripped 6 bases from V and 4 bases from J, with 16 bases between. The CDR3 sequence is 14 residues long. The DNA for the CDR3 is TGTGCCAGCAGTAGGACAGCTCAGGGGTACGAGCAGTACTTC. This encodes CASSRTAQGYEQYF.